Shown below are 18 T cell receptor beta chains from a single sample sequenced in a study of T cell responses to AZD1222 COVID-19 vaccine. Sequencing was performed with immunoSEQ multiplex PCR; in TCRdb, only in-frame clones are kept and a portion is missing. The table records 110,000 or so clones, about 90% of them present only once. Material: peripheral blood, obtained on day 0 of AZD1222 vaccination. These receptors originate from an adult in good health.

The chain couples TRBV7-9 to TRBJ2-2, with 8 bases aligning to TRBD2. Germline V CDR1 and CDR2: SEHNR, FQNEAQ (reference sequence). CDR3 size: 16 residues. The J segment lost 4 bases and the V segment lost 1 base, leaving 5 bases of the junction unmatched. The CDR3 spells CASSLGGGRGTGELFF. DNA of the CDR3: TGTGCCAGCAGCTTAGGCGGGGGGCGAGGCACCGGGGAGCTGTTTTTT.

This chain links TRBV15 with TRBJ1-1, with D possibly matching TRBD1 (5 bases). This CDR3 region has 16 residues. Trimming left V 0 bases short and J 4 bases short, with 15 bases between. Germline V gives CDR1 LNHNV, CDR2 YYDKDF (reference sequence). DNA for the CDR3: TGTGCCACCAGCAGAGATCCGGCAGGGTTGAGCACTGAAGCTTTCTTT. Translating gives CATSRDPAGLSTEAFF.

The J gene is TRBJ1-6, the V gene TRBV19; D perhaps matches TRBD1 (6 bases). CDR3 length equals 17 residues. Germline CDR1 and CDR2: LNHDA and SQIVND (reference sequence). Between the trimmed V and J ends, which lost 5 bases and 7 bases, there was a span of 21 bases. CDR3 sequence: CASSPFPQGSGNSPLHF. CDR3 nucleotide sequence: TGTGCCAGTAGTCCATTTCCTCAGGGGAGTGGGAATTCACCCCTCCACTTT.

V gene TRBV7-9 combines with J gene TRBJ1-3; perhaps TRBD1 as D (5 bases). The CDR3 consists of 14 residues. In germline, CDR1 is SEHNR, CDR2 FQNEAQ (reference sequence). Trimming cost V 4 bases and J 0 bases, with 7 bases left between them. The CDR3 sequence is CASSSGFSGNTIYF. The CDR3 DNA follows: TGTGCCAGCAGCTCAGGGTTCTCTGGAAACACCATATATTTT.

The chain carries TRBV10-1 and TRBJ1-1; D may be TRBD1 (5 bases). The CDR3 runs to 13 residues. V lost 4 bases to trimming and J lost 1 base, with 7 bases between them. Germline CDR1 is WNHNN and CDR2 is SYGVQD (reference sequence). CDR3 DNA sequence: TGCGCCAGCAGTGGACAGAGGAACACTGAAGCTTTCTTT. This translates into CASSGQRNTEAFF.

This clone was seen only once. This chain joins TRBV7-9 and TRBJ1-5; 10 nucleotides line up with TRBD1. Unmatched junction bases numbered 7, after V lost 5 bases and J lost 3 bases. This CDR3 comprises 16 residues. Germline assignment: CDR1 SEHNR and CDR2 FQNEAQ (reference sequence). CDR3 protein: CASSPWTGGFNQPQHF. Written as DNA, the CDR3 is TGTGCCAGCAGCCCATGGACAGGGGGATTCAATCAGCCCCAGCATTTT.

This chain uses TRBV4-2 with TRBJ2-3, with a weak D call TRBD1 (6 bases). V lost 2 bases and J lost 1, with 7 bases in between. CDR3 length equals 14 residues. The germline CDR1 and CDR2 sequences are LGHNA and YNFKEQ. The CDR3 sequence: CASSQNRGTDTQYF. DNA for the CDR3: TGTGCCAGCAGCCAAAACAGGGGCACAGATACGCAGTATTTT.

The chain's CDR3 is CSAPRTGEQYF. In nucleotides, the CDR3 is TGCAGTGCTCCCCGAACGGGCGAGCAGTACTTC. V gene TRBV20-1 combines with J gene TRBJ2-7; D is uncertain. The germline CDR1 and CDR2 sequences are DFQATT and SNEGSKA (reference sequence). V was pared by 5 bases and J by 6 bases, with 11 bases between. This CDR3 is built from 11 residues.

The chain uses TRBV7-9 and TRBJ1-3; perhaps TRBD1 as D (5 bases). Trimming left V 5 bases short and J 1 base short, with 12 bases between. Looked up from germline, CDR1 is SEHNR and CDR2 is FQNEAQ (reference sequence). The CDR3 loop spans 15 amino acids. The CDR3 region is CASSPRGVSGNTIYF. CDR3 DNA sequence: TGTGCCAGCAGCCCCCGAGGGGTGTCTGGAAACACCATATATTTT.

The CDR3: CASSHTSGSTNEQFF. DNA for the CDR3: TGTGCCAGCTCACACACTAGCGGGAGTACCAATGAGCAGTTCTTC. This chain uses TRBV18 with TRBJ2-1; 11 nucleotides agree with TRBD2. The length of the CDR3 is 15 residues. Germline CDR1 KGHSH, CDR2 LQKENI. Trimming took 4 bases from V and 6 from J; bases not matched to a gene: 5.

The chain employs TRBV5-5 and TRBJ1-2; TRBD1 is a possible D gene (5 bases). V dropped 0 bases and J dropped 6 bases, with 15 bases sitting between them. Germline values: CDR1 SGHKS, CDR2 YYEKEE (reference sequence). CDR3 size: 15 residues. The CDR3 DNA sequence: TGTGCCAGCAGCTTGGGGGGTGGGACTACGCATGGCTACACCTTC. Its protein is CASSLGGGTTHGYTF.

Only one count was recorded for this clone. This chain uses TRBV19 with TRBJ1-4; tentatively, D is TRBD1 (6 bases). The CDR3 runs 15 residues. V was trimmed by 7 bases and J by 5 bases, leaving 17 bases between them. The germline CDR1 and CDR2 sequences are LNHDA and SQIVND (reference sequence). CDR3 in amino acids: CASTSGQGRNEKLFF. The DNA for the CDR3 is TGTGCCAGTACTTCTGGGCAGGGGAGGAATGAAAAACTGTTTTTT.

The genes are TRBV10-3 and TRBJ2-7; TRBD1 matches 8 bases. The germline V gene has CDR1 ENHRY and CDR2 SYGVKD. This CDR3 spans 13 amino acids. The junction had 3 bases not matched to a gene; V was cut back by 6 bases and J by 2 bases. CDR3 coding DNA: TGTGCCATCAGCACAGGGGGTGCCTACGAGCAGTACTTC. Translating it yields CAISTGGAYEQYF.

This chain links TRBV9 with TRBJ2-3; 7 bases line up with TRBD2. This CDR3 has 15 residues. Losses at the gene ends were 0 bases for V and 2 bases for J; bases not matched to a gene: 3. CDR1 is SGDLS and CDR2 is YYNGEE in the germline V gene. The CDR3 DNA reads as TGTGCCAGCAGCGTAGGCGGGGGAAACACAGATACGCAGTATTTT. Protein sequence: CASSVGGGNTDTQYF.

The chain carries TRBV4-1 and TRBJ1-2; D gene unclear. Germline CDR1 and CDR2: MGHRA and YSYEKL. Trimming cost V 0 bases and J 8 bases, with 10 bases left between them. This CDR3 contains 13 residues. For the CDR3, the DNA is TGCGCCAGCAGCCAAGATTACACGGAGGGCTACACCTTC. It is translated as CASSQDYTEGYTF.

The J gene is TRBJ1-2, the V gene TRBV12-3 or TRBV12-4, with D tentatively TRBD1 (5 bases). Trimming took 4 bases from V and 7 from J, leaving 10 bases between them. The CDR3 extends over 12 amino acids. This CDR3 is CASSSGSGGYTF. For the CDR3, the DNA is TGTGCCAGCAGTTCAGGGAGCGGTGGCTACACCTTC.

CDR3 protein: CATRRDRPFYSNQPQHF. The CDR3 nucleotides are TGTGCCACCCGGCGGGACAGGCCATTCTATAGCAATCAGCCCCAGCATTTT. V gene TRBV2 combines with J gene TRBJ1-5, with 8 bases matching TRBD1. This CDR3 region has 17 residues. V was pared by 10 bases and J by 0 bases, with 14 bases of the junction left unmatched. CDR1 is SNHLY, CDR2 FYNNEI, per germline. Full variable domain (remainder filled in from reference TRBV2 and TRBJ1-5): EPEVTQTPSHQVTQMGQEVILRCVPISNHLYFYWYRQILGQKVEFLVSFYNNEISEKSEIFDDQFSVERPDGSNFTLKIRSTKLEDSAMYFCATRRDRPFYSNQPQHFGDGTRLSIL.

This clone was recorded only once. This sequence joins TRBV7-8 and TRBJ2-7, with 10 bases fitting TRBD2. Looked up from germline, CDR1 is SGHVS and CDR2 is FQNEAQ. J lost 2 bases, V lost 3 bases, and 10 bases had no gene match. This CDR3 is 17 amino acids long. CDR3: CASSFSNGLAETYEQYF. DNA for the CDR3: TGTGCCAGCAGCTTCTCCAACGGACTAGCGGAGACCTACGAGCAGTACTTC.